These 18 T cell receptor beta chains originate from one sample sequenced in a study of CD8 T cells in Susac syndrome. Reverse transcription of 0.5 to 1 ug RNA was performed with random hexamers. TCRdb re-analysed the immunoSEQ multiplex PCR reads in MiXCR, keeping a single row per CDR3 protein. The sample has roughly 160,000 distinct CDR3 sequences, around 94% seen once. The sample was CD4+ T cells from PBMCs. These receptors originate from a human donor in good health.

J is TRBJ2-7 and V is TRBV20-1; D gene unclear. Germline V gives CDR1 DFQATT, CDR2 SNEGSKA (reference sequence). There are 13 residues in the CDR3. V was trimmed by 0 bases and J by 1 base, leaving 7 bases between them. CDR3 DNA sequence: TGCAGTGCTAGAGACCCCGAGTCCTACGAGCAGTACTTC. This gives the protein CSARDPESYEQYF.

This chain links TRBV15 with TRBJ2-1; 7 bases match TRBD1. V shed 3 bases, J shed 9 bases, and the junction held 5 bases outside the gene matches. There are 13 residues in the CDR3. CDR1 LNHNV and CDR2 YYDKDF come from the germline V gene (reference sequence). The CDR3 here is CATSSTQGTEQFF. DNA for the CDR3: TGTGCCACCAGCAGTACACAGGGGACTGAGCAGTTCTTC.

J is TRBJ1-5 and V is TRBV20-1, with 11 bases matching TRBD1. Trimming cost V 3 bases and J 7 bases; bases outside gene matches: 5. This CDR3 spans 14 amino acids. The germline gives CDR1 DFQATT, CDR2 SNEGSKA (reference sequence). The CDR3 loop is CSARLGQGDQPQHF. CDR3 nucleotide sequence: TGCAGTGCTAGGTTGGGACAGGGGGACCAGCCCCAGCATTTT.

The chain recombines TRBV12-3 or TRBV12-4 with TRBJ2-7, with D tentatively TRBD1 or TRBD2 (5 bases each). CDR3 length: 14 residues. Trimming left V 5 bases short and J 4 bases short, with 15 bases between. The CDR3 sequence is CASSPGTGWYEQYF. The CDR3 coding sequence is TGTGCCAGCAGTCCCGGGACGGGGTGGTACGAGCAGTACTTC.

V and J are TRBV12-3 or TRBV12-4 and TRBJ2-1; possibly TRBD1 or TRBD2 for D (6 bases each). The CDR3 length is 13 residues. The V and J ends lost 6 bases and 9 bases respectively, with 15 bases between them. CDR3 DNA sequence: TGTGCCAGCAGGTACTCCGGGGGCGGTGAGCAGTTCTTC. It translates to CASRYSGGGEQFF.

The V gene is TRBV7-9, the J gene TRBJ2-2; D is possibly TRBD1 (7 bases). The CDR3 contains 15 residues. V shed 4 bases and J shed 4 bases, with 13 bases lying between them. CDR1 is SEHNR, CDR2 FQNEAQ, per germline (reference sequence). The CDR3 nucleotides are TGTGCCAGCAGCTGGGGGACAGCGGGCACCGGGGAGCTGTTTTTT. Its protein product is CASSWGTAGTGELFF.

The chain links TRBV20-1 to TRBJ2-3, with 8 bases that match TRBD2. Germline assignment: CDR1 DFQATT and CDR2 SNEGSKA (reference sequence). The CDR3 consists of 16 residues. J gave up 8 bases and V 3 bases, and 16 bases lay outside the gene matches. Written as DNA, the CDR3 is TGCAGTGCTAGGGGCCCAAATAGCGGGGCATTTGGTACGCAGTATTTT. Translated, it gives CSARGPNSGAFGTQYF.

About this clonotype: At one end the junction does not follow the germline gene, possibly because of a read error. The chain recombines TRBV7-7 with TRBJ2-2; 9 bases are a match to TRBD1. In germline, CDR1 is SSHAT, CDR2 FNYEAQ (reference sequence). The CDR3 is made up of 15 amino acids. Written as DNA, the CDR3 is TGTGCTAGCAGCCCAACTCTGACCGACAGGGGGAAGTTGTTTTTT. Amino acids: CASSPTLTDRGKLFF.

This sequence joins TRBV20-1 and TRBJ2-5; D gene uncertain. CDR3 size: 11 residues. Per the germline V gene, CDR1 is DFQATT and CDR2 is SNEGSKA (reference sequence). Trimming removed 2 bases from V and 1 base from J, with 2 bases in between. The CDR3 loop reads CSARRQETQYF. In nucleotides, the CDR3 is TGCAGTGCTAGACGCCAAGAGACCCAGTACTTC.

This chain uses TRBV27 with TRBJ1-3; no definite D call. V lost 6 bases and J lost 4, with 16 bases in between. Looked up from germline, CDR1 is MNHEY and CDR2 is SMNVEV (reference sequence). The CDR3 is made up of 15 amino acids. The CDR3 here is CASSPRPFHGNTIYF. The CDR3 nucleotides are TGTGCCAGCAGCCCCCGGCCCTTTCACGGAAACACCATATATTTT.

V gene TRBV6-4 combines with J gene TRBJ2-1; D may be TRBD1 (5 bases). The CDR3 contains 15 residues. Germline V gene sequence: CDR1 MRHNA, CDR2 SNTAGT. V lost 4 bases, J lost 7 bases, and 17 bases lay in between. The CDR3, as DNA: TGTGCCAGCAGTGGACAGCCCTCCCCTGAAAATGAGCAGTTCTTC. It is translated as CASSGQPSPENEQFF.

This clonotype came up once. The chain is built from TRBV20-1 and TRBJ1-4; D gene uncertain. Germline loops: CDR1 DFQATT, CDR2 SNEGSKA (reference sequence). CDR3 length: 12 residues. V was cut by 1 base and J by 5 bases, with 5 bases left in between. CDR3 DNA sequence: TGCAGTGCTAGAGCTGTAAATGAAAAACTGTTTTTT. Translation: CSARAVNEKLFF.

CDR3 sequence reads: CASSPGGGRSLNEQFF. For the CDR3, the DNA is TGTGCCAGCAGCCCGGGGGGAGGTCGTTCCCTCAATGAGCAGTTCTTC. The V call is TRBV7-9, the J call TRBJ2-1, with 7 bases aligning to TRBD2. Germline V gene sequence: CDR1 SEHNR, CDR2 FQNEAQ (reference sequence). The CDR3 consists of 16 residues. V lost 5 bases and J lost 6; bases outside the gene matches: 13.

Written as DNA, the CDR3 is TGTGCCACCAGCAGAGAGGTCGGACGGACCTCCTACGAGCAGTACTTC. Encoded protein: CATSREVGRTSYEQYF. V gene TRBV15 combines with J gene TRBJ2-7, with D unclear. Germline lookup yields CDR1 LNHNV and CDR2 YYDKDF (reference sequence). Deletions cut 0 bases from V and 0 bases from J, with 12 bases between. The CDR3 is 16 amino acids.

This clonotype was picked up a small number of times. This chain joins TRBV18 and TRBJ2-3; D gene uncertain. The germline V gene has CDR1 KGHSH and CDR2 LQKENI. The CDR3 is 12 amino acids. V shed 2 bases and J shed 4 bases, with 4 bases lying between them. CDR3 protein: CASSPSADTQYF. CDR3 DNA: TGTGCCAGCTCACCATCCGCAGATACGCAGTATTTT.

V usage is TRBV27 and J usage is TRBJ2-2; TRBD2 matches at 11 bases. This CDR3 is built from 19 residues. Germline loops: CDR1 MNHEY, CDR2 SMNVEV (reference sequence). The V and J ends lost 6 bases and 5 bases, in that order; junction bases with no gene match: 17. The CDR3 coding sequence is TGTGCCAGCAGGCCTCACCTAGCGGGGGGCTCCCGAGGGACCGGGGAGCTGTTTTTT. Translating it yields CASRPHLAGGSRGTGELFF.

This chain uses TRBV7-2 with TRBJ1-2, with D possibly matching TRBD1 (6 bases). CDR3 length: 12 residues. Germline V gene lookup returns CDR1 SGHTA and CDR2 FQGNSA. V was trimmed by 8 bases and J by 8 bases, leaving 15 bases between them. The CDR3 nucleotides are TGTGCCAGCGAGAGGGGGGAGGAAGGCTACACCTTC. It codes for CASERGEEGYTF. The variable domain in full, completed from reference TRBV7-2 and TRBJ1-2, reads GAGVSQSPSNKVTEKGKDVELRCDPISGHTALYWYRQSLGQGLEFLIYFQGNSAPDKSGLPSDRFSAERTGGSVSTLTIQRTQQEDSAVYLCASERGEEGYTFGSGTRLTVV.

The rearrangement joins TRBV6-5 to TRBJ1-2; perhaps TRBD1 as D (6 bases). CDR1 and CDR2 from the germline V gene are MNHEY and SVGAGI. V was cut by 0 bases and J by 4 bases, with 15 bases left in between. This CDR3 contains 16 residues. The DNA of the CDR3 is TGTGCCAGCAGTTACTCGCCGGCAGGGGAAGGCTATGGCTACACCTTC. Protein sequence: CASSYSPAGEGYGYTF.